The rows below give T cell receptor beta chains drawn from one sample of a study of vaccination effects on CD4 cells after COVID-19. Data came from immunoSEQ multiplex PCR; TCRdb stores just in-frame clones and leaves some out. The sample contains around 47,000 clones, 60% to 75% of which appear only once. These receptors have no known antigen. The input for sequencing was CD4+ T cells from PBMCs cultured with a peptide pool, taken before COVID-19 vaccination. These TCRs come from a human donor who had a prior SARS-CoV-2 infection. The CDR3 runs from the conserved cysteine through the conserved F or W. Fields, in order: J gene, D gene, V gene, clone size, CDR3 DNA, CDR3 protein. The D gene is left open where the match is weak. Size is stated for part of the rows, as once, few or many counts, or as a class when the clone is expanded.

TRBJ2-3 TRBD2 TRBV5-6 few TGTGCCAGCAGCTTGGCGTTTGCGGGGGGACCCCCGGGCACAGATACGCAGTATTTT CASSLAFAGGPPGTDTQYF
TRBJ2-1 TRBD2 TRBV30 NA TGTGCCTGGAGTGGGTTTCGCGGGAGCTACAATGAGCAGTTCTTC CAWSGFRGSYNEQFF
TRBJ2-7 TRBD2 TRBV7-2 NA TGTGCCAGCAGCTCCTGGACTAGCGGGAACTACGAGCAGTACTTC CASSSWTSGNYEQYF
TRBJ2-7 NA TRBV6-5 NA TGTGCCAGCAGTTGGGAGACTAGATCAAATTCCTACGAGCAGTACTTC CASSWETRSNSYEQYF
TRBJ1-4 NA TRBV10-2 NA TGCGCCAGCAGTTCGCAACCAACTAATGAAAAACTGTTTTTT CASSSQPTNEKLFF
TRBJ2-3 NA TRBV11-2 NA TGTGCCAGCAGCTTACGTCCTATGGCAGATACGCAGTATTTT CASSLRPMADTQYF
TRBJ2-5 NA TRBV5-4 NA TGTGCCAGCAGCCCAGGACAGAGCCAAGAGACCCAGTACTTC CASSPGQSQETQYF
TRBJ2-6 TRBD1 TRBV7-3 few TGTGCCAGCAGCTCAGGGGGTATCTCTGGGGCCAACGTCCTGACTTTC CASSSGGISGANVLTF
TRBJ2-4 NA TRBV21-1 NA TGTGCCAGCAGCAGACAGGGCTTGGCCAAAAACATTCAGTACTTC CASSRQGLAKNIQYF
TRBJ1-1 TRBD1 TRBV19 few TGTGCCAGTAGTATCAACAGGGGGAACACTGAAGCTTTCTTT CASSINRGNTEAFF
TRBJ2-2 NA TRBV4-3 NA TGCGCCAGCAGCCAAGAGCCCGGGGCCAACACCGGGGAGCTGTTTTTT CASSQEPGANTGELFF
TRBJ1-5 TRBD1 TRBV28 NA TGTGCCAGCAGTTCCGGGGGACAGGGCAGTAGTCAGCCCCAGCATTTT CASSSGGQGSSQPQHF
TRBJ2-3 TRBD2 TRBV24-1 NA TGTGCCACCAGTGATTCGGCAACCCGGACTAGCGGGGGGGCGAGCACAGATACGCAGTATTTT CATSDSATRTSGGASTDTQYF
TRBJ2-7 NA TRBV6-6 NA TGTGCCAGCAGTTACTCGAGTAGCGAGCAGTACTTC CASSYSSSEQYF
TRBJ1-1 NA TRBV6-5 NA TGTGCCAGCAGCTCCGGTGCAGGGATAGGCACTGAAGCTTTCTTT CASSSGAGIGTEAFF
TRBJ2-3 TRBD1 TRBV7-9 NA TGTGCCAGCAGCCTGGAGGACAGGTATACAGATACGCAGTATTTT CASSLEDRYTDTQYF
TRBJ2-1 NA TRBV5-1 few TGCGCCAGCAGCTTGGGTGGGGGCTCCTACAATGAGCAGTTCTTC CASSLGGGSYNEQFF
TRBJ1-1 NA TRBV7-2 few TGTGCCAGCAGCTTTGTCCAGGGTGGAACTGAAGCTTTCTTT CASSFVQGGTEAFF
TRBJ1-5 NA TRBV6-6 NA TGTGCCAGTAACCGAGGGGGTCGGTTTGTCCGTCGGTCCCAGCATTTT CASNRGGRFVRRSQHF
TRBJ1-2 TRBD1 TRBV2 few TGTGCCAGAACCGGGACAGGGGCCCTTTACACCTTC CARTGTGALYTF
TRBJ2-5 NA TRBV7-6 NA TGTGCCAGCAGTCCAAGGGGGGGCTTAGGAGAGACCCAGTACTTC CASSPRGGLGETQYF
TRBJ1-4 NA TRBV5-5 NA TGTGCCAGCAGCCCAAGGGTTCGGGGAAATGAAAAACTGTTTTTT CASSPRVRGNEKLFF
TRBJ1-1 NA TRBV12-3/TRBV12-4 NA TGTGCCAGCAGTTTAATCGGGGCGCCTTTCTTT CASSLIGAPFF
TRBJ1-2 NA TRBV5-4 few TGTGCCAGCAGTTTGTCCTCAGGGATAAATGGCTACACCTTC CASSLSSGINGYTF
TRBJ2-2 TRBD1 TRBV18 NA TGTGCCAGCTCACCGCGAGGAAACAGGGGCGCCGGGGAGCTGTTTTTT CASSPRGNRGAGELFF
TRBJ1-1 NA TRBV5-1 NA TGCGCCAGCAGCTTATCGGGGTGGGGTGAAGCTTTCTTT CASSLSGWGEAFF
TRBJ2-3 TRBD2 TRBV6-4 NA TGTGCCAGCGCAGCCGGGACTACCCAGTATTTT CASAAGTTQYF
TRBJ1-4 NA TRBV10-3 NA TGTGCCGCCGGAGGTCAGACTAATGAAAAACTGTTTTTT CAAGGQTNEKLFF
TRBJ2-7 NA TRBV27 NA TGTGCCAGCAGTTTCCTCGACAGCTACGAGCAGTACTTC CASSFLDSYEQYF
TRBJ1-4 NA TRBV29-1 NA TGCAGCGTTGAAGGTCCTCTTAATGAAAAACTGTTTTTT CSVEGPLNEKLFF
TRBJ2-1 NA TRBV24-1 few TGTGCCACCAGTGATGGTACAGCAAGCTCCTACAATGAGCAGTTCTTC CATSDGTASSYNEQFF
TRBJ2-1 NA TRBV7-2 once TGTGCCAGCAGTTTCCGCCGGGGGCTACACAATGAGCAGTTCTTC CASSFRRGLHNEQFF
TRBJ1-2 NA TRBV7-9 NA TGTGCCAGCAGCTGGGACCGCTATGGCTACACCTTC CASSWDRYGYTF
TRBJ2-1 TRBD2 TRBV4-3 NA TGCGCCAGCAGCCAAGAGCCCCCTACTAGCGGATCCTACAATGAGCAGTTCTTC CASSQEPPTSGSYNEQFF
TRBJ1-6 NA TRBV9 NA TGTGCCAGCAGCGTAAGGGTCGATTCACCCCTCCACTTT CASSVRVDSPLHF
TRBJ2-4 NA TRBV7-3 NA TGTGCCAGCAGCTTACGTGAGCGGGCCAAAAACATTCAGTACTTC CASSLRERAKNIQYF